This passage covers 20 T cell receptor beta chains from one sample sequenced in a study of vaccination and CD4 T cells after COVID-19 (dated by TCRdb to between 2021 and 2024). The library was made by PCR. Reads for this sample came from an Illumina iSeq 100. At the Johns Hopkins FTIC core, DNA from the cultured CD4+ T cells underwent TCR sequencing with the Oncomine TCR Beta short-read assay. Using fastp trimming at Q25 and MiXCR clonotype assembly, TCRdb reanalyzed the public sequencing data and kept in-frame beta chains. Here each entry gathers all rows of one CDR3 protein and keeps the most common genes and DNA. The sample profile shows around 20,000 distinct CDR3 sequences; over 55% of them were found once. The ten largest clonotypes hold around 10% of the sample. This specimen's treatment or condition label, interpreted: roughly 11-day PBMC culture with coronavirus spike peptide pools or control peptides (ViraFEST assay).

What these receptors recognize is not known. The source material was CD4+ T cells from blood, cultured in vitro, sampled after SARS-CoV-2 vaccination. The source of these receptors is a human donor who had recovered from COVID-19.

The DNA for the CDR3 is TGCAGTGCTAGTTCAGGGGACCACGAGCAGTACTTC. Translated, it gives CSASSGDHEQYF. The chain recombines TRBV20-1 with TRBJ2-7; maybe TRBD1 (6 bases). V gave up 3 bases and J gave up 5 bases, with 11 bases separating them. The CDR3 has 12 amino acids. Germline lookup yields CDR1 DFQATT and CDR2 SNEGSKA (reference sequence).

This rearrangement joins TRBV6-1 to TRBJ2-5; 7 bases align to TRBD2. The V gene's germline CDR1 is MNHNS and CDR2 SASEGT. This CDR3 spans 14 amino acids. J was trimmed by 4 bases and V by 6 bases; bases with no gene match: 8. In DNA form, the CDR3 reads TGTGCCAGCAGAAGATCTGGGGGGGGAGAGACCCAGTACTTC. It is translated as CASRRSGGGETQYF.

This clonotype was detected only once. CDR3 nucleotides: TGTGCCAGCAGCTTAGGAGGCAGGAGGGGTACGCAGTATTTT. It codes for CASSLGGRRGTQYF. The chain couples TRBV7-2 to TRBJ2-3, with a possible D match to TRBD2 (6 bases). The germline CDR1 and CDR2 sequences are SGHTA and FQGNSA. Between the trimmed V and J ends, which lost 1 base and 8 bases, there was a span of 13 bases. The CDR3 sequence is 14 residues long.

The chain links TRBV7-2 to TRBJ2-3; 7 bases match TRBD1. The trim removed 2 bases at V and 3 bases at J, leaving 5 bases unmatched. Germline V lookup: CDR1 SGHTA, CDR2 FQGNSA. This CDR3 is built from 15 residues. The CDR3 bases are TGTGCCAGCAGCTTACAACAGGGGAGTACAGATACGCAGTATTTT. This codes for CASSLQQGSTDTQYF.

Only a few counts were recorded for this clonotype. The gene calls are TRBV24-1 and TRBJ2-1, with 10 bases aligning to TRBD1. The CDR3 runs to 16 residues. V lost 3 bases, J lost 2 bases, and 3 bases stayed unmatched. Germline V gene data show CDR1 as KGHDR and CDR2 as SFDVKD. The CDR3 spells CATSDVGQGAYNEQFF. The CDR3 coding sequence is TGTGCCACCAGTGATGTCGGACAGGGGGCCTACAATGAGCAGTTCTTC.

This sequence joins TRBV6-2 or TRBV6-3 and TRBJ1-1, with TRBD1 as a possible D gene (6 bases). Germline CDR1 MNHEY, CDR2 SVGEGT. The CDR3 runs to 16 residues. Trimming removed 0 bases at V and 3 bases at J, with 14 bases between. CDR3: CASSYSRGGRHTEAFF. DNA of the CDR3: TGTGCCAGCAGTTACTCGAGGGGGGGGCGGCACACTGAAGCTTTCTTT.

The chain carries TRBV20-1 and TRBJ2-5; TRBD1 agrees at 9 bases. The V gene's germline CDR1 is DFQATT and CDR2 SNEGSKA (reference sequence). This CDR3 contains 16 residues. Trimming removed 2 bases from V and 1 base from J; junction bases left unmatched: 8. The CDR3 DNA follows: TGCAGTGCTAGACTATGGGGACAGGGATCCCAAGAGACCCAGTACTTC. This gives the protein CSARLWGQGSQETQYF.

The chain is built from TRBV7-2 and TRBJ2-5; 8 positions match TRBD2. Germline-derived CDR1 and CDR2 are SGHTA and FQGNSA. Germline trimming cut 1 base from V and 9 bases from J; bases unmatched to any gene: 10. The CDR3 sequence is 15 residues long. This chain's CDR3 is CASSLGSGSGGAQYF. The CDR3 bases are TGTGCCAGCAGCTTAGGCTCGGGCAGCGGGGGCGCCCAGTACTTC.

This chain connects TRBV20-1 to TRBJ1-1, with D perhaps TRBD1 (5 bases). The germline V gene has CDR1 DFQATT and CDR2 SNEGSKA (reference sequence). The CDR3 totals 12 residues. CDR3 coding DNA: TGCAGACCCGGGCGGGGCGATGGGGAAGCTTTCTTT. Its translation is CRPGRGDGEAFF.

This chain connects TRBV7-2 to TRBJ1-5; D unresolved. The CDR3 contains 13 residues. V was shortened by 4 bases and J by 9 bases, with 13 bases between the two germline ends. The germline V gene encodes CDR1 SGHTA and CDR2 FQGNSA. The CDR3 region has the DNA TGTGCCAGCAGCTCAATTTTTATGTCGCCCCAGCATTTT. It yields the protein CASSSIFMSPQHF.

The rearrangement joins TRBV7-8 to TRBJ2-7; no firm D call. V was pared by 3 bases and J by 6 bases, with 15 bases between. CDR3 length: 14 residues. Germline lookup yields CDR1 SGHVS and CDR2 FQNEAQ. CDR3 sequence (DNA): TGTGCCAGCAGCTTGGATGTTAGGTCCCTCGAGCAGTACTTC. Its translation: CASSLDVRSLEQYF.

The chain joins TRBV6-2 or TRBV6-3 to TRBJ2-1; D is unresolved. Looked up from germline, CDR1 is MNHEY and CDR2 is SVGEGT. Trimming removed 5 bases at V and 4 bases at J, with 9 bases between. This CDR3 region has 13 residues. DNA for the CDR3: TGTGCCAGCAGTGACAACTATTACAATGAGCAGTTCTTC. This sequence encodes CASSDNYYNEQFF.

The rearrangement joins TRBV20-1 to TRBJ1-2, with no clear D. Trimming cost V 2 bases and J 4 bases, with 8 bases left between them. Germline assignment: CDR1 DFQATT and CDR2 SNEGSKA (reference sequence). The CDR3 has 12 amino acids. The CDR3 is CSARPEGYGYTF. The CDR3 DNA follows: TGCAGTGCTAGACCAGAAGGCTATGGCTACACCTTC.

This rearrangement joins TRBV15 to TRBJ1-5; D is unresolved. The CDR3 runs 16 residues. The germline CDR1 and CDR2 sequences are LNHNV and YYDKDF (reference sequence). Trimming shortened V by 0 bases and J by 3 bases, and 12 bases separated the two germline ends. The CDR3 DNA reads TGTGCCACCAGCAGAGATCACGGCAGAATCAATCAGCCCCAGCATTTT. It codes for CATSRDHGRINQPQHF.

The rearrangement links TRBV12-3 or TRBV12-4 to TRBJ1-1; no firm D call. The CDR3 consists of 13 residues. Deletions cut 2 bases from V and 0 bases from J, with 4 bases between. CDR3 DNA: TGTGCCAGCAGTTTACGTATGAACACTGAAGCTTTCTTT. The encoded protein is CASSLRMNTEAFF.

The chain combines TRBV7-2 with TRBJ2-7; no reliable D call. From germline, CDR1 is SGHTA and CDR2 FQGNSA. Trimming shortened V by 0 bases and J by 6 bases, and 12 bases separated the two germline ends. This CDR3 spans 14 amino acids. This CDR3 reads CASSLAGLGVEQYF. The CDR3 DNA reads TGTGCCAGCAGCTTAGCAGGGCTAGGAGTCGAGCAGTACTTC.

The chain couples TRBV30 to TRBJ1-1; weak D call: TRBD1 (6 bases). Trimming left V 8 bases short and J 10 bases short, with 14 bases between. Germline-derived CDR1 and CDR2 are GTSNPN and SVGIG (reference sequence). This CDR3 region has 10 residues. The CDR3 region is CAGGPGIAFF. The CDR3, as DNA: TGTGCCGGGGGGCCAGGGATAGCTTTCTTT.

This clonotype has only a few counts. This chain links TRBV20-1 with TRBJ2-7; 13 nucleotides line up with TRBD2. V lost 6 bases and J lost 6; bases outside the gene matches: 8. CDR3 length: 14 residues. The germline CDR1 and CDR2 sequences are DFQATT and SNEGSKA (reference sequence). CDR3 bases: TGCAGTGCCAAAGGGACTAGCGGGACGCTCGAGCAGTACTTC. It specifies CSAKGTSGTLEQYF.

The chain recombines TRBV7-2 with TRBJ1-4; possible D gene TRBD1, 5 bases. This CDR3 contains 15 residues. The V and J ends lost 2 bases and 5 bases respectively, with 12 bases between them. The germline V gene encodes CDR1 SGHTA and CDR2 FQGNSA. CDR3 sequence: CASSLTGRMNEKLFF. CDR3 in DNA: TGTGCCAGCAGCTTAACGGGACGGATGAATGAAAAACTGTTTTTT.

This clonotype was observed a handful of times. The CDR3 DNA is TGTGCCAGCAGCTTTAGTACTCCTCAGTCCCAGACTGGGGGATCTGAAGCTTTCTTT. This gives the protein CASSFSTPQSQTGGSEAFF. V and J are TRBV6-1 and TRBJ1-1; possibly TRBD1 for D (5 bases). Germline values: CDR1 MNHNS, CDR2 SASEGT. The CDR3 contains 19 residues. Between the trimmed V and J ends, which lost 6 bases and 6 bases, there was a span of 32 bases.